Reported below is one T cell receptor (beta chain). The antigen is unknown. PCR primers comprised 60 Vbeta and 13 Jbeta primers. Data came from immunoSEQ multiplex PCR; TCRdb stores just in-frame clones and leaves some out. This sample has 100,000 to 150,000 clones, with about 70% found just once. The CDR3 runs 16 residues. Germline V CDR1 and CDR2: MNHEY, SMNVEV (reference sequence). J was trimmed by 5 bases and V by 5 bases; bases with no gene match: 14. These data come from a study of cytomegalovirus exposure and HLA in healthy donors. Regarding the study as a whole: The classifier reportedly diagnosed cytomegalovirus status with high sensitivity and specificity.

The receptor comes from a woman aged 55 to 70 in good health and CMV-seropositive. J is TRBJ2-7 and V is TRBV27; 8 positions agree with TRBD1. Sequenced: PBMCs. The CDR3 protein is CASSTSDRGSRNEQYF. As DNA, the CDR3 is TGTGCCAGCAGTACCAGTGACAGGGGTAGTAGGAACGAGCAGTACTTC.